This T cell receptor (beta chain) was captured by sequencing in a study of T cells expressing NK-cell markers. Whole-study context: Of eight sequenced donors, seven were HCMV-seropositive and one HCMV-seronegative.

Notes on this clonotype: Its antigen is as yet unknown.

The CDR3 runs 16 residues. Germline V gene lookup returns CDR1 LNHNV and CDR2 YYDKDF (reference sequence). TCRdb reprocessed the 5' RACE reads, with one entry per CDR3 protein and no DNA. In total, the table holds some 500,000 distinct CDR3 sequences. Study-level results: These clonotypes also led the CD3+CD56-NKG2C+ fraction in a handful of donors.

The receptor's source is a woman between 45 and 60 years old in good health. The specimen was blood T cells: a sorted CD56 or NKG2C T cell subset, CD4+ or CD8+ T cells, or bulk PBMC T cells (not recorded which). V gene TRBV15 combines with J gene TRBJ1-6. CDR3 amino acids: CATSRDAPGPHSPLHF.